This T cell receptor beta chain was captured by sequencing in a study of blood T cell repertoires in COVID-19. Germline lookup yields CDR1 KGHDR and CDR2 SFDVKD. Trimming shortened V by 9 bases and J by 0 bases, and 8 bases separated the two germline ends. The CDR3 loop spans 13 amino acids. As handled by the study authors: Amplification with reference gene primers provided the estimates of nucleated cell counts. Assay used: immunoSEQ multiplex PCR; TCRdb lists only in-frame clones, some missing. Clone size and the V and J calls come from that table; the DNA yielded D and trimming. The sample lists about 110,000 clones; 80% to 90% were seen once.

This sequence originates from a human donor in a cohort sampled during active COVID-19. J is TRBJ2-1 and V is TRBV24-1; D might be TRBD2 (5 bases). The specimen was peripheral blood. The CDR3 protein is CATSRDSYNEQFF. The DNA of the CDR3 is TGTGCCACCTCACGGGACTCCTACAATGAGCAGTTCTTC.